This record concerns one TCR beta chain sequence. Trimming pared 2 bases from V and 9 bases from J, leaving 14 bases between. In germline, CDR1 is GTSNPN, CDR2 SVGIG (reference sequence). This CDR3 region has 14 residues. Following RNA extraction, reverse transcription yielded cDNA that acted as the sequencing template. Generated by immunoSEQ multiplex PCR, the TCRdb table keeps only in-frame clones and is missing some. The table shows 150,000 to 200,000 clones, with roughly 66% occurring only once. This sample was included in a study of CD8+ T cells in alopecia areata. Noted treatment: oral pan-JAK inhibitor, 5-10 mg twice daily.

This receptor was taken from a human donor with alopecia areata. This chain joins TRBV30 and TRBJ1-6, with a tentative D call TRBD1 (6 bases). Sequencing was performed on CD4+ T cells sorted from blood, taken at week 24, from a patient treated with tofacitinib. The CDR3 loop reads CAWSLRTAFSPLHF. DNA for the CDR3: TGTGCCTGGAGTCTCCGGACAGCCTTTTCACCCCTCCACTTT.